The clone carrying this T cell receptor beta chain showed up just a few times. CDR3 length equals 15 residues. CDR1 is SGHTA, CDR2 FQGNSA, per germline. Trimming left V 5 bases short and J 5 bases short, with 16 bases between. Each CDR3 protein is one row after TCRdb ran MiXCR on the RT-PCR reads. The data hold 650,000 to 800,000 distinct CDR3 sequences, with approximately 15% observed a single time. The chain links TRBV7-2 to TRBJ2-1; a possible D gene is TRBD2 (6 bases). The receptor's source is a female donor in good health, serving as a healthy control. The source material was memory CD4+ T cells from blood. CDR3 sequence (DNA): TGTGCCAGCAGCCTCTCGCGGACTACAAACAATGAGCAGTTCTTC. The encoded protein is CASSLSRTTNNEQFF.